Listed below are T cell receptor beta chains from one sample, sequenced in a study of blood T cell repertoires in COVID-19. Profiling relied on immunoSEQ multiplex PCR, and the TCRdb table lists in-frame clones only, not all of them. The sample contains about 160,000 clones, 70% to 90% of which appear only once. Sequenced material: peripheral blood. Receptor source: a human donor in a cohort sampled during active COVID-19. The CDR3 runs from the conserved cysteine through the conserved F or W.

V gene	CDR3 protein
TRBV27	CASSLSWDSSYEQYF
TRBV5-1	CASSRGTDTGELFF
TRBV4-1	CASSKQPGGSTEAFF
TRBV30	CAWNGGGEAFF
TRBV24-1	CATSDSSTEIYGYTF
TRBV19	CASSGGDTQYF
TRBV2	CASSSDSEAFF
TRBV11-3	CASSLGGIGNEQFF
TRBV7-9	CASRVMRADTEAFF
TRBV10-3	CAITTPANYGYTF
TRBV4-1	CASTGQTEAFF
TRBV28	CASNRGWNEQFF
TRBV11-3	CASSPAGGYEQYF
TRBV29-1	CSGQGLNTEAFF
TRBV9	CASSMRTGMVAGNTIYF
TRBV28	CASSLNQGNTEAFF
TRBV7-2	CASRTWGLAGGSSYNEQFF
TRBV29-1	CSASPRAAETQYF
TRBV19	CASSTRGYSPNSPLHF
TRBV7-2	CASSSGTRHQYF
TRBV27	CASSLSRGLAGLGEQFF
TRBV7-2	CASSLGQGSDTQYF
TRBV27	CASRPQGASGYTF
TRBV6-5	CASSYEASRTDTQYF
TRBV14	CASSRNGGDTQYF
TRBV4-3	CASSPRPLNSPLHF
TRBV3-1/TRBV3-2	CASSRGGNTEAFF
TRBV30	CAWGTGTSAEQYF
TRBV19	CASKTGETGELFF
TRBV29-1	CSVEDRLAGVTDTQYF
TRBV19	CASTFGRATGELFF
TRBV7-9	CASSPGQGVQEQYF
TRBV19	CASSLGINTEAFF
TRBV5-1	CASTLVGDEQFF
TRBV12-3/TRBV12-4	CASRKPGGAQYF
TRBV3-1/TRBV3-2	CASSHSDPQDEQYF
TRBV7-2	CASSLLKSGGLEAFF
TRBV19	CASSPGQGVVGELFF
TRBV7-8	CASSSGQGRQPQHF
TRBV29-1	CSVVGTSGRESTDTQYF
TRBV4-3	CASSQDPGTGGRFNTQYF
TRBV24-1	CATSDFERGGYTDTQYF
TRBV5-1	CASSLLAENTEAFF
TRBV28	CASSLYTGTGGGNTIYF
TRBV10-1	CASSLTRTGNEQFF
TRBV7-2	CASSLGTLSEKLFF
TRBV11-2	CASTPDTTKETQYF
TRBV13	CASSLMSSGARGYTF